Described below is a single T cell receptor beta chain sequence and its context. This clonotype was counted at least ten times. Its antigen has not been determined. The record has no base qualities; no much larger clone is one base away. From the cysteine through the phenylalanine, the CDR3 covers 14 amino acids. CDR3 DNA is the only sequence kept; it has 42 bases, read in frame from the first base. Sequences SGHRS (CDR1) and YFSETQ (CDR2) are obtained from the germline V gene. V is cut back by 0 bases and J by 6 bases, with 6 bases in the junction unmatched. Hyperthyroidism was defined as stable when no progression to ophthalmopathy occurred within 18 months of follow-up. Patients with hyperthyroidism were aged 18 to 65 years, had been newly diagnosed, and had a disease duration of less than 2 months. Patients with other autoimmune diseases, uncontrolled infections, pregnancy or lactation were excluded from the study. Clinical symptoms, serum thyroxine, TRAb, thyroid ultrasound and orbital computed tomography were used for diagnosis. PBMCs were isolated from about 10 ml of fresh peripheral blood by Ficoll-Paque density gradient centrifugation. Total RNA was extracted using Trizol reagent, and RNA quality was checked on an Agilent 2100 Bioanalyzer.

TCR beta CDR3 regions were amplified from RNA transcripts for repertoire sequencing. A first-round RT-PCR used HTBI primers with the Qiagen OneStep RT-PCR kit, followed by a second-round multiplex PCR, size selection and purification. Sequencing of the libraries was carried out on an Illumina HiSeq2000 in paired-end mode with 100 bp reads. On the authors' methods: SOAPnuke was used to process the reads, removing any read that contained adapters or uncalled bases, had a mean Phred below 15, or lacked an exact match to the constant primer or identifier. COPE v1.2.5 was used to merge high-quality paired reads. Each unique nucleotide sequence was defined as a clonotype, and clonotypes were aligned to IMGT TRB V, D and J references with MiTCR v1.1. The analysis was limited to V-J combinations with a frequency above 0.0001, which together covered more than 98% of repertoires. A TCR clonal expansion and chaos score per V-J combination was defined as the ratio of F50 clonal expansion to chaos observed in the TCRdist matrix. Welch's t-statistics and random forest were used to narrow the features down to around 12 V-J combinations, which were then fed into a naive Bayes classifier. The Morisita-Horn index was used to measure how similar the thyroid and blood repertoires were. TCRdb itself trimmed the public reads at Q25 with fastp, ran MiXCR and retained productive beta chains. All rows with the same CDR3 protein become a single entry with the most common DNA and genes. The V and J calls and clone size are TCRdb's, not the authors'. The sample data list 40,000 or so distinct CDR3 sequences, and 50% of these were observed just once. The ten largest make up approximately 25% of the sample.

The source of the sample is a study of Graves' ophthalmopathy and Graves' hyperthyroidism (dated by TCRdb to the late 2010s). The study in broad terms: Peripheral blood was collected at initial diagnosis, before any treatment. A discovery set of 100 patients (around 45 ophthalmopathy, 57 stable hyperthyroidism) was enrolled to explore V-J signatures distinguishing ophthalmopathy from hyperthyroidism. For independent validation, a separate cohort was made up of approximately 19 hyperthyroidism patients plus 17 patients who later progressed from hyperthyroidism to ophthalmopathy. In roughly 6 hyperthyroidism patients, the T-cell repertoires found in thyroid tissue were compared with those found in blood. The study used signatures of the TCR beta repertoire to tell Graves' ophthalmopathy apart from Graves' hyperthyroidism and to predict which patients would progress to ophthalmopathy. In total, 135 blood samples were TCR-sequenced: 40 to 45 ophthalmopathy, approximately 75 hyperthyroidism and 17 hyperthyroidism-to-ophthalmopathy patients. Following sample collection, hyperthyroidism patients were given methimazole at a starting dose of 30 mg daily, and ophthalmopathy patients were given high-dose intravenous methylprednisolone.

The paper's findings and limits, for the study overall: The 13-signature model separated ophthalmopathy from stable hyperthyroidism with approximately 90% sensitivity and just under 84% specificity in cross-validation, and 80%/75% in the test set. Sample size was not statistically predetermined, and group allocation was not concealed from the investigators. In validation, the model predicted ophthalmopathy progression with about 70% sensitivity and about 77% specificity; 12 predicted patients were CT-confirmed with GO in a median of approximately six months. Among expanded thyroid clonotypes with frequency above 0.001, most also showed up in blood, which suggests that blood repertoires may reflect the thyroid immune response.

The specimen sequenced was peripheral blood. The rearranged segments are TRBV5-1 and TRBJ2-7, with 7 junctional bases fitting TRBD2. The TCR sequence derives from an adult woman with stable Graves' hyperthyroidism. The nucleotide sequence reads TGCGCCAGCAGCTTGGATGCGGGGGACGGCGAGCAGTACTTC. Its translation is CASSLDAGDGEQYF. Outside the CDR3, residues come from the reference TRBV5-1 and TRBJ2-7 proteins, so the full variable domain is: KAGVTQTPRYLIKTRGQQVTLSCSPISGHRSVSWYQQTPGQGLQFLFEYFSETQRNKGNFPGRFSGRQFSNSRSEMNVSTLELGDSALYLCASSLDAGDGEQYFGPGTRLTVT.